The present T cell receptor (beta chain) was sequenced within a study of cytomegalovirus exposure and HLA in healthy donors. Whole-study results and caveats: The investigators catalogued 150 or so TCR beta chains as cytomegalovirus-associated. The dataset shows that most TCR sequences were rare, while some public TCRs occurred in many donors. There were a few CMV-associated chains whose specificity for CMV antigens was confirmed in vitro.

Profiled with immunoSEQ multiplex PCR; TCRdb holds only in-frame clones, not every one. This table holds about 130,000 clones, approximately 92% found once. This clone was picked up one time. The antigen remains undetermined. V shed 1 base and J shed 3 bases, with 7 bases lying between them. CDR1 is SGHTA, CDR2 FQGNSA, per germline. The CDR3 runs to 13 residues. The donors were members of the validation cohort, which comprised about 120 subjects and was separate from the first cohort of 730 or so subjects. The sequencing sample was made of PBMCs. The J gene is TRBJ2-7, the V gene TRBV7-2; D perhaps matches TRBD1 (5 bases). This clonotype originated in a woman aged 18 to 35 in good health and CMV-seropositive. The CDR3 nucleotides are TGTGCCAGCAGCTTAGGACAGCTCTACGAGCAGTACTTC. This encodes CASSLGQLYEQYF.